This T cell receptor beta chain comes out of a study of response to subunit inactivated influenza vaccine. Whole-study results and caveats: The authors offered the suggestion that each seasonal influenza vaccination recruits few new T cells.

A word on this clonotype: Its specificity is not known.

The CDR3 contains 19 residues. CDR1 and CDR2 from the germline V gene are SGHAT and FQDESV (reference sequence). V lost 3 bases to trimming and J lost 0 bases; unmatched junction nucleotides: 9. One entry per CDR3 protein, called by TCRdb with MiXCR from the RT-PCR reads. The data contain 630,000 or so distinct CDR3 sequences, 15% to 17% of them singletons. This receptor was obtained from a man between 45 and 60 years old who received an inactivated influenza vaccine. Sequences were derived from PBMCs from blood, sampled 11 to 12 days after vaccination. This chain connects TRBV11-1 to TRBJ2-1; 12 bases map to TRBD2. Written as DNA, the CDR3 is TGTGCCAGCAGCTTTCCTAGCGGGAGGGCCCCGAGCTCCTACAATGAGCAGTTCTTC. Protein product: CASSFPSGRAPSSYNEQFF.